The clone carrying this T cell receptor beta chain was seen only once. This entry belongs to a study of radiotherapy plus CTLA-4 blockade in lung cancer. Germline trimming cut 5 bases from V and 0 bases from J; bases unmatched to any gene: 4. In germline, CDR1 is GTSNPN, CDR2 SVGIG (reference sequence). This CDR3 comprises 15 residues. Measured with immunoSEQ multiplex PCR; TCRdb has only the in-frame clones, and not every one. The sample has 25,000 to 35,000 clones; more than 75% are singletons. Material: peripheral blood, obtained from a patient treated with radiotherapy plus ipilimumab. This TCR was sampled from a human donor with non-small cell lung cancer who had stable disease on radiotherapy plus ipilimumab. This chain uses TRBV30 with TRBJ1-6; 7 bases fit TRBD1. The CDR3 DNA reads as TGTGCCTGGGCGACAGGGAGCTCCTATAATTCACCCCTCCACTTT. Its protein product is CAWATGSSYNSPLHF. The variable domain in full, with the rest retrieved from reference TRBV30 and TRBJ1-6, is SQTIHQWPATLVQPVGSPLSLECTVEGTSNPNLYWYRQAAGRGLQLLFYSVGIGQISSEVPQNLSASRPQDRQFILSSKKLLLSDSGFYLCAWATGSSYNSPLHFGNGTRLTVT.